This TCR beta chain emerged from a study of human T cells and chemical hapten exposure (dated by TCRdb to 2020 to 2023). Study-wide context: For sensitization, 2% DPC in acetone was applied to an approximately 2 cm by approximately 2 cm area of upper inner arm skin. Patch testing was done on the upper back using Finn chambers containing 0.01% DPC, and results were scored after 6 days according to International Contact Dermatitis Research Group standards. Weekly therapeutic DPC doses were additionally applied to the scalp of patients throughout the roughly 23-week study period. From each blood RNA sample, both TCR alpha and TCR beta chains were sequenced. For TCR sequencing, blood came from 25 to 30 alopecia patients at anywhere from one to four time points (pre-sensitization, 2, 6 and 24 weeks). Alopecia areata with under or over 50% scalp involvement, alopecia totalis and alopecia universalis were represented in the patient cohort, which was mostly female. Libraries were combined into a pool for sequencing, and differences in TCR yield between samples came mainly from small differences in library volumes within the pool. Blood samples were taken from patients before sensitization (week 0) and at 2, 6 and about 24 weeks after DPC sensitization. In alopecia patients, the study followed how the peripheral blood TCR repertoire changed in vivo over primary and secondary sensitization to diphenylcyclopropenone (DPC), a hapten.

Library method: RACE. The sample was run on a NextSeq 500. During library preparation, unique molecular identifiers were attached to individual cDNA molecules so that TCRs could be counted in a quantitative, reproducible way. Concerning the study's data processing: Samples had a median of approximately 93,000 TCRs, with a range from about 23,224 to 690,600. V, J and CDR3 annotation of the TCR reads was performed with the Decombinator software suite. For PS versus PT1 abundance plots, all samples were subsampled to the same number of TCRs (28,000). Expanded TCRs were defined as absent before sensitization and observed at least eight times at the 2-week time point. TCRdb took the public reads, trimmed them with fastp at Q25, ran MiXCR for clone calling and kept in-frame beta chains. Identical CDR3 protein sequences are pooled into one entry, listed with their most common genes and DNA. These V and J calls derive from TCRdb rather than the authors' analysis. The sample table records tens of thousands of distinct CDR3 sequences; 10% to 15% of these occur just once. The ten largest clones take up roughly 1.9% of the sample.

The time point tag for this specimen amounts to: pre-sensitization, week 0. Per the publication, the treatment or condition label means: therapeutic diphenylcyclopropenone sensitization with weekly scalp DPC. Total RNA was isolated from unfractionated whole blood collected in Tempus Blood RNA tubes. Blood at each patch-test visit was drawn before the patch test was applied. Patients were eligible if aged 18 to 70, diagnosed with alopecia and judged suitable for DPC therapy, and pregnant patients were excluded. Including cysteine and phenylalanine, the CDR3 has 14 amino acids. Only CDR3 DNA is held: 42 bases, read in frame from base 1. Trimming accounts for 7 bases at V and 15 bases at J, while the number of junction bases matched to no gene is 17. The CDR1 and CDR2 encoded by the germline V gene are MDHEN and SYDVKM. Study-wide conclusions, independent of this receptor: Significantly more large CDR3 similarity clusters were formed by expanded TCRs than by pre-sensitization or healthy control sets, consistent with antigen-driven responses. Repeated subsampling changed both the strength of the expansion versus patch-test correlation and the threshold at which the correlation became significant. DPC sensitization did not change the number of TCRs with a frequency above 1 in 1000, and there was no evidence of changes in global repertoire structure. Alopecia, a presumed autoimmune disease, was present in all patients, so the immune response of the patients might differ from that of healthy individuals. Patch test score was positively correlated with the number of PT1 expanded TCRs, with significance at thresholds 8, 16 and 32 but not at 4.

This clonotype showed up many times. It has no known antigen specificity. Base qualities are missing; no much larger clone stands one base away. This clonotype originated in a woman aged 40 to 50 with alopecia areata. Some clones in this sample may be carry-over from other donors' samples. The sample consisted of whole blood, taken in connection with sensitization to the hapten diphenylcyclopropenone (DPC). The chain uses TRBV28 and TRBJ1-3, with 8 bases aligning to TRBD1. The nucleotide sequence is TGTGCCAGCAATCCTCCAGGGGGCCCGAGCAGAGGATATTTT. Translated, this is CASNPPGGPSRGYF.